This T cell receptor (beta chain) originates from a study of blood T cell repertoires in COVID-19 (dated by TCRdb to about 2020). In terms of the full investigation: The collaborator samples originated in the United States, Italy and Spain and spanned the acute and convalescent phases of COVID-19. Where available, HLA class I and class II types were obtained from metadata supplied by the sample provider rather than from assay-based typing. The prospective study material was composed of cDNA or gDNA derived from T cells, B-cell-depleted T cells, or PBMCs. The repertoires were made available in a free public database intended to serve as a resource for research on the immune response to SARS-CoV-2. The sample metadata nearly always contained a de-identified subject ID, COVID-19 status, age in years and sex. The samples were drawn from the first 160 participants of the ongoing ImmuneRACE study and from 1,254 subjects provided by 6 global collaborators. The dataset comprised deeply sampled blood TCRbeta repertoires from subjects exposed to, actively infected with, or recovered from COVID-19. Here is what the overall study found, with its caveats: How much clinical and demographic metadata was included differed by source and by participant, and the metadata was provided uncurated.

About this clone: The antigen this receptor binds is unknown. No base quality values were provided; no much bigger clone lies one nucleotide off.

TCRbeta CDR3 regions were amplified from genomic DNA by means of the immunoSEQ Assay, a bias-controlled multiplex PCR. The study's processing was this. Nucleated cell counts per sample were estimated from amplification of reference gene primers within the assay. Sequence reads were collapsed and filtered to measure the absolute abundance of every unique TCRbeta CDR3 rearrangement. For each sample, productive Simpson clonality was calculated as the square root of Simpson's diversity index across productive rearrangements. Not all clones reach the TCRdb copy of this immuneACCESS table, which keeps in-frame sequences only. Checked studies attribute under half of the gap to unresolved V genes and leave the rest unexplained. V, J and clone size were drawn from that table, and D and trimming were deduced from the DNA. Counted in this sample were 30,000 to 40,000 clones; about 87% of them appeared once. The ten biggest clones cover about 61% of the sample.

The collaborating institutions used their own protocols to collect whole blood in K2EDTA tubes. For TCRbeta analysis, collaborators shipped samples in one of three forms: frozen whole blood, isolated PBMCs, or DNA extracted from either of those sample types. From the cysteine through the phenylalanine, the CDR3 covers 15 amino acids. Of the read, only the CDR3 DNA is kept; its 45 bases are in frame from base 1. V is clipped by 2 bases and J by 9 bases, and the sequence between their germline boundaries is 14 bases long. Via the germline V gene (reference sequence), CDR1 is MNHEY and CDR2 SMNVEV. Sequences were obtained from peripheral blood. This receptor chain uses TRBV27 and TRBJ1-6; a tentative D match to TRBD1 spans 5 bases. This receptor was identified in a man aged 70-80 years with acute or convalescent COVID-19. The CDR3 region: CASSLTGGRGSPLHF. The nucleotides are TGTGCCAGCAGTTTAACGGGGGGTCGGGGTTCACCCCTCCACTTT.